A selection of T cell receptor beta chains follows, all from one sample in a study of blood T cell repertoires in COVID-19. Profiling relied on immunoSEQ multiplex PCR, and the TCRdb table lists in-frame clones only, not all of them. The sample includes roughly 160,000 clones, over 80% of them seen just once. Source material: peripheral blood. These TCRs come from a woman aged 60-75 years with acute or convalescent COVID-19. The CDR3 runs from the conserved cysteine through the conserved F or W. Fields, in order: D gene, V gene, J gene, clone size, CDR3 DNA, CDR3 protein. The D gene is left open where the match is weak. A row's size may be missing; if present it is once, few, many or a size class.

>TRBD1|TRBV9|TRBJ1-2|-
TGTGCCAGCAGCGTAGGACAGGGGATCTATGGCTACACCTTC
CASSVGQGIYGYTF
>-|TRBV2|TRBJ1-5|-
TGTGCCAGCAGCTCTACCGGGGTTGGTAGTGGCAATCAGCCCCAGCATTTT
CASSSTGVGSGNQPQHF
>-|TRBV19|TRBJ1-5|once
TGTGCCAGTAGTGTCAGGGTGGGGGCCAGGGATCAGCCCCAGCATTTT
CASSVRVGARDQPQHF
>-|TRBV7-2|TRBJ1-2|-
TGTGCCAGCAGCCCCCTCGGGACGGGAGATGGCTACACCTTC
CASSPLGTGDGYTF
>-|TRBV7-2|TRBJ1-1|-
TGTGCCAGCTCACTACCCACGAGGAGTGCGAACACTGAAGCTTTCTTT
CASSLPTRSANTEAFF
>-|TRBV2|TRBJ1-2|-
TGTGCCAGCAGTGAGCGTGCAGGGGAGAACTATGGCTACACCTTC
CASSERAGENYGYTF
>TRBD1|TRBV5-4|TRBJ2-7|-
TGTGCCAGCAGCACCCGGACAGGGTCGGACGAGCAGTACTTC
CASSTRTGSDEQYF
>TRBD1|TRBV5-8|TRBJ2-5|few
TGTGCCAGCAGCTATCAGGGGGCCTGGGAGACCCAGTACTTC
CASSYQGAWETQYF
>TRBD1|TRBV27|TRBJ2-2|few
TGTGCCAGCAGTTGGACAGGGCGTAGGAACACCGGGGAGCTGTTTTTT
CASSWTGRRNTGELFF
>-|TRBV5-1|TRBJ2-7|-
TGCGCCAGCAGCTTGGCCTTGCGGGGATCGGACTACGAGCAGTACTTC
CASSLALRGSDYEQYF
>TRBD1|TRBV4-3|TRBJ1-6|few
TGCGCCAGCAGCCAAATGGAACAGGGGAATTCACCCCTCCACTTT
CASSQMEQGNSPLHF
>TRBD2|TRBV5-5|TRBJ2-1|-
TGTGCCAGCAGCTTGTATCTAGCGGGGGGGCCTAGTGAGCAGTTCTTC
CASSLYLAGGPSEQFF
>-|TRBV7-9|TRBJ1-1|-
TGTGCCAGCAGCACGACGGGATTTATGAACACTGAAGCTTTCTTT
CASSTTGFMNTEAFF
>TRBD1|TRBV9|TRBJ2-7|-
TGTGCCAGCAGCGTCAGGACAGGGGGCATGGACGAGCAGTACTTC
CASSVRTGGMDEQYF
>-|TRBV6-5|TRBJ2-1|-
TGTGCCAGCATGCGATACAATGAGCAGTTCTTC
CASMRYNEQFF